A selection of T cell receptor beta chains follows, all from one sample in a study of T cell responses to AZD1222 COVID-19 vaccine. The method was immunoSEQ multiplex PCR; TCRdb's version includes in-frame clones alone and lacks a portion of them. The table has some 130,000 clones, roughly 85% seen once. The material was peripheral blood, obtained 28 days after the second dose of the MenACWY control vaccine. These receptors were taken from an adult who received the MenACWY meningococcal vaccine as a control. The CDR3 runs from the conserved cysteine through the conserved F or W. The order of the fields is clone size, V gene, CDR3 length, D gene, J gene, CDR3 protein, CDR3 DNA. D genes are given only for firm matches. Clone size is shown for a subset of rows, as once, few, many or a class of expanded clone.

clone_size: once
v_call: TRBV5-4
cdr3_length: 16
d_call: TRBD2
j_call: TRBJ2-3
cdr3_aa: CASSVGLAGVEDTQYF
cdr3_nt: TGTGCCAGCAGCGTGGGACTAGCGGGAGTCGAAGATACGCAGTATTTT

clone_size: .
v_call: TRBV6-4
cdr3_length: 13
d_call: .
j_call: TRBJ2-7
cdr3_aa: CAMVRGRTPRQYF
cdr3_nt: TGTGCCATGGTACGAGGGCGGACCCCCAGGCAGTACTTC

clone_size: .
v_call: TRBV5-5
cdr3_length: 13
d_call: .
j_call: TRBJ1-1
cdr3_aa: CASSLASRTEAFF
cdr3_nt: TGTGCCAGCAGCTTAGCCTCTAGGACTGAAGCTTTCTTT

clone_size: .
v_call: TRBV5-1
cdr3_length: 14
d_call: TRBD1
j_call: TRBJ1-1
cdr3_aa: CASRHGTGGTEAFF
cdr3_nt: TGCGCCAGCAGACACGGGACAGGGGGCACTGAAGCTTTCTTT

clone_size: .
v_call: TRBV11-3
cdr3_length: 15
d_call: .
j_call: TRBJ2-5
cdr3_aa: CASSLATVYQETQYF
cdr3_nt: TGTGCCAGCAGCTTAGCTACTGTGTACCAAGAGACCCAGTACTTC

clone_size: .
v_call: TRBV27
cdr3_length: 16
d_call: TRBD1
j_call: TRBJ2-2
cdr3_aa: CASSLLQGAVAGELFF
cdr3_nt: TGTGCCAGCAGTTTATTACAGGGGGCGGTGGCCGGGGAGCTGTTTTTT

clone_size: .
v_call: TRBV5-1
cdr3_length: 16
d_call: TRBD2
j_call: TRBJ2-3
cdr3_aa: CASSLVVAGGADTQYF
cdr3_nt: TGCGCCAGCAGCTTGGTCGTAGCGGGAGGCGCAGATACGCAGTATTTT

clone_size: .
v_call: TRBV28
cdr3_length: 14
d_call: .
j_call: TRBJ1-2
cdr3_aa: CASIPWGGFYGYTF
cdr3_nt: TGTGCCAGCATTCCTTGGGGAGGATTCTATGGCTACACCTTC

clone_size: .
v_call: TRBV6-6
cdr3_length: 15
d_call: TRBD1
j_call: TRBJ1-1
cdr3_aa: CASSYSGQGWTEAFF
cdr3_nt: TGTGCCAGCAGTTATTCGGGACAGGGATGGACTGAAGCTTTCTTT

clone_size: few
v_call: TRBV28
cdr3_length: 13
d_call: .
j_call: TRBJ2-7
cdr3_aa: CASRQGSTYEQYF
cdr3_nt: TGTGCCAGCAGACAGGGCTCAACCTACGAGCAGTACTTC

clone_size: .
v_call: TRBV19
cdr3_length: 17
d_call: .
j_call: TRBJ1-1
cdr3_aa: CASSIGEGGRANTEAFF
cdr3_nt: TGTGCCAGTAGTATAGGGGAGGGGGGACGAGCGAACACTGAAGCTTTCTTT

clone_size: once
v_call: TRBV3-1/TRBV3-2
cdr3_length: 14
d_call: .
j_call: TRBJ1-6
cdr3_aa: CASSQGDGGSPLHF
cdr3_nt: TGTGCCAGCAGCCAAGGGGATGGGGGTTCACCCCTCCACTTT

clone_size: .
v_call: TRBV28
cdr3_length: 11
d_call: .
j_call: TRBJ2-1
cdr3_aa: CASTVNVEQFF
cdr3_nt: TGTGCCAGCACGGTGAATGTTGAGCAGTTCTTC

clone_size: .
v_call: TRBV7-9
cdr3_length: 15
d_call: TRBD1
j_call: TRBJ1-6
cdr3_aa: CASSLPDRDNSPLHF
cdr3_nt: TGTGCCAGCAGCCTTCCTGACAGGGACAATTCACCCCTCCACTTT

clone_size: once
v_call: TRBV6-5
cdr3_length: 12
d_call: .
j_call: TRBJ2-1
cdr3_aa: CASSYGINEQFF
cdr3_nt: TGTGCCAGCAGTTACGGCATCAATGAGCAGTTCTTC

clone_size: .
v_call: TRBV11-3
cdr3_length: 16
d_call: TRBD2
j_call: TRBJ2-2
cdr3_aa: CASSRGLAANTGELFF
cdr3_nt: TGTGCCAGCAGCCGCGGACTAGCCGCGAACACCGGGGAGCTGTTTTTT

clone_size: .
v_call: TRBV7-9
cdr3_length: 15
d_call: .
j_call: TRBJ2-7
cdr3_aa: CASSPWDDLSYEQYF
cdr3_nt: TGTGCCAGCAGCCCCTGGGACGATCTTTCCTACGAGCAGTACTTC

clone_size: .
v_call: TRBV11-2
cdr3_length: 15
d_call: .
j_call: TRBJ2-7
cdr3_aa: CASSLAGKSTYEQYF
cdr3_nt: TGTGCCAGCAGCTTAGCGGGCAAGTCGACCTACGAGCAGTACTTC

clone_size: .
v_call: TRBV11-2
cdr3_length: 14
d_call: .
j_call: TRBJ2-5
cdr3_aa: CASSLEGGIETQYF
cdr3_nt: TGTGCCAGCAGCTTAGAAGGGGGTATAGAGACCCAGTACTTC

clone_size: .
v_call: TRBV15
cdr3_length: 16
d_call: .
j_call: TRBJ2-2
cdr3_aa: CATSRDRQSLTGELFF
cdr3_nt: TGTGCCACCAGCAGAGATCGACAGAGCCTTACCGGGGAGCTGTTTTTT

clone_size: .
v_call: TRBV20-1
cdr3_length: 11
d_call: .
j_call: TRBJ2-1
cdr3_aa: CSAPRANEQFF
cdr3_nt: TGCAGTGCTCCTCGGGCCAATGAGCAGTTCTTC

clone_size: once
v_call: TRBV12-3/TRBV12-4
cdr3_length: 12
d_call: .
j_call: TRBJ1-1
cdr3_aa: CASNWGSTEAFF
cdr3_nt: TGTGCCAGCAACTGGGGGAGCACTGAAGCTTTCTTT

clone_size: once
v_call: TRBV6-5
cdr3_length: 13
d_call: .
j_call: TRBJ1-5
cdr3_aa: CASSLTGYQPQHF
cdr3_nt: TGTGCCAGCAGCCTGACAGGTTATCAGCCCCAGCATTTT

clone_size: .
v_call: TRBV11-3
cdr3_length: 16
d_call: .
j_call: TRBJ1-1
cdr3_aa: CAPPAEWELGYTEAFF
cdr3_nt: TGTGCCCCCCCCGCCGAATGGGAATTAGGGTACACTGAAGCTTTCTTT

clone_size: .
v_call: TRBV5-1
cdr3_length: 12
d_call: TRBD1
j_call: TRBJ2-3
cdr3_aa: CASRTGEDTQYF
cdr3_nt: TGCGCCAGCCGGACAGGAGAAGATACGCAGTATTTT

clone_size: .
v_call: TRBV11-3
cdr3_length: 17
d_call: TRBD2
j_call: TRBJ2-1
cdr3_aa: CASSPYLSSGRNNEQFF
cdr3_nt: TGTGCCAGCAGCCCATATTTATCCAGCGGGAGAAACAATGAGCAGTTCTTC

clone_size: .
v_call: TRBV5-6
cdr3_length: 14
d_call: .
j_call: TRBJ1-2
cdr3_aa: CASSFGQTNYGYTF
cdr3_nt: TGTGCCAGCAGCTTCGGACAGACTAACTATGGCTACACCTTC

clone_size: .
v_call: TRBV19
cdr3_length: 13
d_call: .
j_call: TRBJ2-5
cdr3_aa: CASSTQGMKTQYF
cdr3_nt: TGTGCCAGTAGTACGCAGGGTATGAAGACCCAGTACTTC

clone_size: .
v_call: TRBV6-1
cdr3_length: 18
d_call: .
j_call: TRBJ2-2
cdr3_aa: CASSEAGGGTVNTGELFF
cdr3_nt: TGTGCCAGCAGTGAAGCCGGAGGGGGTACGGTTAACACCGGGGAGCTGTTTTTT

clone_size: .
v_call: TRBV28
cdr3_length: 13
d_call: .
j_call: TRBJ1-2
cdr3_aa: CAIVGGGNYGYTF
cdr3_nt: TGTGCCATAGTTGGGGGCGGAAACTATGGCTACACCTTC

clone_size: .
v_call: TRBV6-2/TRBV6-3
cdr3_length: 14
d_call: .
j_call: TRBJ2-3
cdr3_aa: CASSPRESPDTQYF
cdr3_nt: TGTGCCAGCAGCCCCAGGGAGTCCCCAGATACGCAGTATTTT

clone_size: .
v_call: TRBV7-2
cdr3_length: 13
d_call: .
j_call: TRBJ2-7
cdr3_aa: CASSLGALYEQYF
cdr3_nt: TGTGCCAGCAGCTTGGGGGCTCTTTACGAGCAGTACTTC

clone_size: .
v_call: TRBV5-1
cdr3_length: 16
d_call: TRBD1
j_call: TRBJ1-6
cdr3_aa: CASSFSSTGSARSLHF
cdr3_nt: TGCGCCAGCAGCTTTAGCTCGACAGGGTCGGCGAGGTCCCTCCACTTT

clone_size: .
v_call: TRBV18
cdr3_length: 14
d_call: TRBD1
j_call: TRBJ1-3
cdr3_aa: CASSPDRAGNTIYF
cdr3_nt: TGTGCCAGCTCACCAGACAGGGCTGGAAACACCATATATTTT

clone_size: few
v_call: TRBV11-3
cdr3_length: 13
d_call: .
j_call: TRBJ1-4
cdr3_aa: CASTFLRSEKLFF
cdr3_nt: TGTGCCAGCACCTTTCTCCGAAGTGAAAAACTGTTTTTT

clone_size: once
v_call: TRBV7-8
cdr3_length: 18
d_call: .
j_call: TRBJ1-6
cdr3_aa: CASSLDYRGSSYNSPLHF
cdr3_nt: TGTGCCAGCAGCTTAGATTATCGGGGGAGCTCCTATAATTCACCCCTCCACTTT

clone_size: .
v_call: TRBV6-5
cdr3_length: 13
d_call: .
j_call: TRBJ2-3
cdr3_aa: CASSYSLIDTQYF
cdr3_nt: TGTGCCAGCAGTTACTCACTAATAGATACGCAGTATTTT

clone_size: .
v_call: TRBV9
cdr3_length: 16
d_call: .
j_call: TRBJ1-6
cdr3_aa: CASSVTASPRNSPLHF
cdr3_nt: TGTGCCAGCAGCGTAACAGCCTCCCCTCGAAATTCACCCCTCCACTTT

clone_size: .
v_call: TRBV4-1
cdr3_length: 17
d_call: .
j_call: TRBJ1-1
cdr3_aa: CASSHSRPSRVNTEAFF
cdr3_nt: TGCGCCAGCAGCCATTCTAGACCGAGCAGAGTGAACACTGAAGCTTTCTTT

clone_size: .
v_call: TRBV6-6
cdr3_length: 14
d_call: .
j_call: TRBJ2-1
cdr3_aa: CASSYGWTDDEQFF
cdr3_nt: TGTGCCAGCAGTTACGGGTGGACCGATGATGAGCAGTTCTTC

clone_size: .
v_call: TRBV6-5
cdr3_length: 14
d_call: TRBD1
j_call: TRBJ1-2
cdr3_aa: CASSLDRVDYGYTF
cdr3_nt: TGTGCCAGCAGTCTGGACAGGGTAGACTATGGCTACACCTTC

clone_size: .
v_call: TRBV9
cdr3_length: 18
d_call: TRBD1
j_call: TRBJ1-1
cdr3_aa: CASSVGGTGGSRNTEAFF
cdr3_nt: TGTGCCAGCAGCGTCGGTGGGACAGGGGGCAGTCGGAACACTGAAGCTTTCTTT

clone_size: .
v_call: TRBV11-3
cdr3_length: 14
d_call: .
j_call: TRBJ1-1
cdr3_aa: CASSRQQENTEAFF
cdr3_nt: TGTGCCAGCAGCCGCCAGCAGGAGAACACTGAAGCTTTCTTT

clone_size: .
v_call: TRBV9
cdr3_length: 14
d_call: .
j_call: TRBJ1-2
cdr3_aa: CASSVGAGVTGYTF
cdr3_nt: TGTGCCAGCAGCGTAGGGGCCGGGGTTACGGGCTACACCTTC

clone_size: few
v_call: TRBV7-9
cdr3_length: 15
d_call: .
j_call: TRBJ2-7
cdr3_aa: CASSLAGNKAYEQYF
cdr3_nt: TGTGCCAGCAGCTTAGCGGGGAACAAGGCCTACGAGCAGTACTTC

clone_size: once
v_call: TRBV28
cdr3_length: 17
d_call: TRBD2
j_call: TRBJ2-1
cdr3_aa: CASSQIPPGLANNEQFF
cdr3_nt: TGTGCCAGCAGTCAGATCCCTCCGGGACTAGCAAACAATGAGCAGTTCTTC

clone_size: .
v_call: TRBV2
cdr3_length: 14
d_call: TRBD2
j_call: TRBJ2-3
cdr3_aa: CASTWTSGGGTQYF
cdr3_nt: TGTGCCAGCACCTGGACTAGCGGGGGAGGAACGCAGTATTTT

clone_size: .
v_call: TRBV6-4
cdr3_length: 13
d_call: .
j_call: TRBJ1-2
cdr3_aa: CASSDPGLYGYTF
cdr3_nt: TGTGCCAGCAGTGACCCCGGACTATATGGCTACACCTTC

clone_size: .
v_call: TRBV18
cdr3_length: 15
d_call: .
j_call: TRBJ1-1
cdr3_aa: CASSPQAGGPLVAFF
cdr3_nt: TGTGCCAGCTCACCTCAAGCGGGGGGCCCATTAGTAGCTTTCTTT

clone_size: .
v_call: TRBV4-3
cdr3_length: 14
d_call: .
j_call: TRBJ2-3
cdr3_aa: CASSQGRVKGTQYF
cdr3_nt: TGCGCCAGCAGCCAAGGTCGCGTCAAAGGGACGCAGTATTTT

clone_size: .
v_call: TRBV21-1
cdr3_length: 13
d_call: .
j_call: TRBJ1-4
cdr3_aa: CASSKARGEKLFF
cdr3_nt: TGTGCCAGCAGCAAAGCCAGAGGTGAAAAACTGTTTTTT

clone_size: .
v_call: TRBV3-1/TRBV3-2
cdr3_length: 15
d_call: TRBD2
j_call: TRBJ2-3
cdr3_aa: CASSLSGGSGDTQYF
cdr3_nt: TGTGCCAGCAGCCTTAGCGGGGGGTCTGGGGATACGCAGTATTTT